This T cell receptor beta chain emerged from a study of Graves' ophthalmopathy and Graves' hyperthyroidism. There are many counts of this clonotype. Amplification targeted the TCR beta CDR3 regions, with RNA transcripts as the source material. First-round RT-PCR employed HTBI primers, with a second-round multiplex PCR after it. TCRdb re-derived calls from the multiplex PCR reads in MiXCR, one entry per CDR3 protein. The sample lists roughly 400,000 distinct CDR3 sequences; 15% to 20% were seen once. The CDR3 is 17 amino acids. Trimming cost V 2 bases and J 2 bases; bases outside gene matches: 7. Sequences were obtained from peripheral blood. This rearrangement joins TRBV12-3 or TRBV12-4 to TRBJ1-5; 9 bases align to TRBD1. This receptor was obtained from a woman aged 18-35 years with Graves' ophthalmopathy. CDR3 in DNA: TGTGCCAGCAGTTTAAGCACAGGGGGCCTGCGCAATCAGCCCCAGCATTTT. Protein product: CASSLSTGGLRNQPQHF.